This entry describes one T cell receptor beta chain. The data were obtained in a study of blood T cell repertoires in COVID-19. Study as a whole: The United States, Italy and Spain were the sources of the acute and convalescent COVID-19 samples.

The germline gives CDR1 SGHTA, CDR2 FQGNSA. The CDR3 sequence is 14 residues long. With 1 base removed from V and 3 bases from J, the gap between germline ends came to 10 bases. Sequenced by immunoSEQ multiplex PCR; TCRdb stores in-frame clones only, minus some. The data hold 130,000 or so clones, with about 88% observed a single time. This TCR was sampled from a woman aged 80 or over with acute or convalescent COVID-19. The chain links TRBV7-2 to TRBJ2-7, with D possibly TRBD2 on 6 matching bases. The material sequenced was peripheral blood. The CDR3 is CASSLVSSGYEQYF. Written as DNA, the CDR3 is TGTGCCAGCAGCTTAGTTAGTAGCGGCTACGAGCAGTACTTC.